Below, 10 T cell receptor beta chains from the same sample are listed, as sequenced in a study of shared clonotypes between healthy human individuals. Profiling relied on immunoSEQ multiplex PCR, and the TCRdb table lists in-frame clones only, not all of them. The sample consists of over a million clones, approximately 72% of them appearing once. Source material: memory CD4+ T cells sorted from blood. Subset defined: CD45RA-negative fraction. Receptor source: a man between 18 and 29 years old in good health.

The chain combines TRBV25-1 with TRBJ1-3; D remains unclear. The CDR3 consists of 13 residues. Trimming left V 8 bases short and J 0 bases short, with 8 bases between. Germline CDR1 reads MGHDK; CDR2 reads SYGVNS. This CDR3 reads CASAGVSGNTIYF. As DNA, the CDR3 is TGTGCCAGCGCGGGAGTCTCTGGAAACACCATATATTTT.

Details on this clone: The same CDR3 is also encoded by other DNA sequences in this sample. The V call is TRBV30, the J call TRBJ1-4; D is uncertain. V was cut by 1 base and J by 4 bases, with 7 bases left in between. There are 13 residues in the CDR3. Germline V gene data show CDR1 as GTSNPN and CDR2 as SVGIG (reference sequence). CDR3 protein: CAWSARINEKLFF. The DNA for the CDR3 is TGTGCCTGGAGTGCGAGGATTAATGAAAAACTGTTTTTT.

CDR3 bases: TGTGCCTGGAGGACTAGCGGGGCCTCCTACGAGCAGTACTTC. Protein sequence: CAWRTSGASYEQYF. The genes are TRBV30 and TRBJ2-7; 11 nucleotides match TRBD2. CDR3 length equals 14 residues. Trimming cost V 3 bases and J 0 bases; bases outside gene matches: 1. Germline V gene sequence: CDR1 GTSNPN, CDR2 SVGIG (reference sequence).

In this sample, this clone turned up once. This sequence joins TRBV6-5 and TRBJ2-1, with D possibly being TRBD1 (5 bases). The germline CDR1 and CDR2 sequences are MNHEY and SVGAGI. With 9 bases removed from V and 8 bases from J, the gap between germline ends came to 11 bases. This CDR3 has 11 residues. CDR3 sequence reads: CASSQGDEQFF. The CDR3 DNA follows: TGTGCCAGTAGCCAGGGCGATGAGCAGTTCTTC.

The chain carries TRBV6-6 and TRBJ2-5; no clear D gene. The germline gives CDR1 MNHNY, CDR2 SVGAGI (reference sequence). V was clipped by 7 bases and J by 2 bases, with 8 bases between them. The CDR3 is made up of 12 amino acids. The CDR3 is CASTRPQETQYF. The CDR3 nucleotides read TGTGCCAGCACCAGGCCTCAAGAGACCCAGTACTTC.

This chain joins TRBV27 and TRBJ2-2, with 10 nucleotides matching TRBD1. Losses at the gene ends were 8 bases for V and 0 bases for J; bases not matched to a gene: 9. The CDR3 covers 17 residues. Germline V gene data show CDR1 as MNHEY and CDR2 as SMNVEV (reference sequence). The CDR3 nucleotides read TGTGCCAGCGCAGGGACAGGGGACCTTTCGAACACCGGGGAGCTGTTTTTT. This encodes CASAGTGDLSNTGELFF.

The rearrangement uses TRBV6-1 and TRBJ1-5; no definite D call. V gave up 1 base and J gave up 2 bases, with 24 bases separating them. From germline, CDR1 is MNHNS and CDR2 SASEGT. This CDR3 is 20 amino acids long. The CDR3 sequence: CASSEDGSGGVIRGNQPQHF. In DNA, the CDR3 is TGTGCCAGCAGTGAAGACGGGTCAGGAGGAGTTATTCGGGGCAATCAGCCCCAGCATTTT.

In DNA form, the CDR3 reads TGTGCCAGCAGGAGACTAGCGGGAGAAACCGCGCGGTACTACAATGAGCAGTTCTTC. Amino acids: CASRRLAGETARYYNEQFF. The chain uses TRBV27 and TRBJ2-1; 12 bases map to TRBD2. CDR1 MNHEY and CDR2 SMNVEV come from the germline V gene (reference sequence). The CDR3 spans 19 residues. V was pared by 6 bases and J by 3 bases, with 15 bases of the junction left unmatched.

This clone has only one observation. The rearrangement uses TRBV6-1 and TRBJ1-1; D is ambiguous. V lost 2 bases and J lost 7, with 5 bases in between. Per the germline V gene, CDR1 is MNHNS and CDR2 is SASEGT. This CDR3 has 11 amino acids. The CDR3 DNA is TGTGCCAGCAGTGAACCATTTGAAGCTTTCTTT. Protein: CASSEPFEAFF.

The V and J genes are TRBV7-2 and TRBJ2-2; no clear D gene. Trimming left V 5 bases short and J 6 bases short, with 13 bases between. The CDR3 loop spans 14 amino acids. Germline lookup yields CDR1 SGHTA and CDR2 FQGNSA. CDR3 region: CASSPNTAPGELFF. CDR3 DNA: TGTGCCAGCAGCCCTAACACAGCACCCGGGGAGCTGTTTTTT.